Listed below are T cell receptor beta chains from one sample, sequenced in a study of identical twins. One entry per CDR3 protein, called by TCRdb with MiXCR from the 5' RACE reads. This sample yields 1.5 million or so distinct CDR3 sequences, of which around 33% are seen a single time; 0.25% to 0.3% belongs to the top ten. Sequencing used cord blood. The receptors were sampled from a newborn girl in good health. Each CDR3 is given with its conserved first and last residue. D genes are given only for firm matches. The size field is filled for only some rows; it gives once, few, many or a size class.

v_gene: TRBV2
j_gene: TRBJ1-2
d_gene: NA
abundance: NA
CDR3nt: TGTCCCAGCGTCCGCTATGGCTACACCTTC
CDR3aa: CPSVRYGYTF

v_gene: TRBV25-1
j_gene: TRBJ2-2
d_gene: TRBD1
abundance: NA
CDR3nt: TGTGCCAGCAGACAGACAGGGGTGACCGGGGAGCTGTTTTTT
CDR3aa: CASRQTGVTGELFF

v_gene: TRBV28
j_gene: TRBJ1-2
d_gene: TRBD1
abundance: few
CDR3nt: TGTGCCAGCAGGGGGACAGAGTATGGCTACACCTTC
CDR3aa: CASRGTEYGYTF

v_gene: TRBV6-6
j_gene: TRBJ2-4
d_gene: TRBD1
abundance: NA
CDR3nt: TGTGCCATTTTGGACAGGGGGCCGAACATTCAGTACTTC
CDR3aa: CAILDRGPNIQYF

v_gene: TRBV2
j_gene: TRBJ2-7
d_gene: NA
abundance: NA
CDR3nt: TGTGCCAGCAGTACTCACTTACCGGGACGGGGCTCCTACGAGCAGTACTTC
CDR3aa: CASSTHLPGRGSYEQYF

v_gene: TRBV7-2
j_gene: TRBJ2-5
d_gene: TRBD2
abundance: many
CDR3nt: TGTGCCAGCAGCTCTTTGACTAGCGGGAGGTCAGAGACCCAGTACTTC
CDR3aa: CASSSLTSGRSETQYF

v_gene: TRBV20-1
j_gene: TRBJ2-7
d_gene: TRBD1
abundance: few
CDR3nt: TGCAGTGCGGACCGGGACAGGATCTTCTACGAGCAGTACTTC
CDR3aa: CSADRDRIFYEQYF

v_gene: TRBV12-3/TRBV12-4
j_gene: TRBJ2-5
d_gene: NA
abundance: NA
CDR3nt: TGTGCCAGCAGTGGTACAAGGCCTCAAGAGACCCAGTACTTC
CDR3aa: CASSGTRPQETQYF

v_gene: TRBV20-1
j_gene: TRBJ2-7
d_gene: TRBD2
abundance: few
CDR3nt: TGCAGTGCTCCCCCTAGCGGGAGGGTGTCCTACGAGCAGTACTTC
CDR3aa: CSAPPSGRVSYEQYF

v_gene: TRBV5-5
j_gene: TRBJ2-4
d_gene: NA
abundance: NA
CDR3nt: TGTGCCAGCAGCCCCTCACTAGGGGTGACCTTAAACATTCAGTACTTC
CDR3aa: CASSPSLGVTLNIQYF